The next 32 T cell receptor beta chains were all read from a single sample in a study of blood T cell repertoires in COVID-19. TCRdb keeps only in-frame clones here, not all; method: immunoSEQ multiplex PCR. The data hold 200,000 to 300,000 clones, with more than 75% observed a single time. The specimen was peripheral blood. The origin of the receptors is a woman older than 75 with COVID-19, enrolled during active disease.

The V and J genes are TRBV28 and TRBJ2-1; 9 bases map to TRBD1. V shed 1 base, J shed 4 bases, and the junction held 5 bases outside the gene matches. The CDR3 sequence is 16 residues long. Germline assignment: CDR1 MDHEN and CDR2 SYDVKM. CDR3 nucleotide sequence: TGTGCCAGCAGTTTATCGGGACAGGGTAATTACAATGAGCAGTTCTTC. It is translated as CASSLSGQGNYNEQFF.

This chain uses TRBV4-1 with TRBJ1-4; the match to TRBD1 covers 9 bases. Germline CDR1 and CDR2: MGHRA and YSYEKL. Germline trimming cut 0 bases from V and 5 bases from J; bases unmatched to any gene: 7. This CDR3 comprises 17 residues. CDR3 sequence reads: CASSQEYPGQGNEKLFF. CDR3 in DNA: TGCGCCAGCAGCCAAGAGTACCCGGGACAGGGAAATGAAAAACTGTTTTTT.

This chain connects TRBV2 to TRBJ2-1, with TRBD2 matching over 8 bases. CDR3 length: 15 amino acids. The ends lost 0 bases at V and 5 bases at J; junction bases unmatched: 3. Germline values: CDR1 SNHLY, CDR2 FYNNEI. CDR3 sequence (DNA): TGTGCCAGCAGTGAAGCCCGGGGGGGCCACAATGAGCAGTTCTTC. Its protein is CASSEARGGHNEQFF.

The chain uses TRBV19 and TRBJ1-4; 10 bases are shared with TRBD1. Germline loops: CDR1 LNHDA, CDR2 SQIVND (reference sequence). V was pared by 2 bases and J by 3 bases, with 15 bases of the junction left unmatched. The CDR3 is made up of 20 amino acids. The CDR3 sequence: CASSITALTGGESANEKLFF. As DNA, the CDR3 is TGTGCCAGTAGTATAACGGCGTTGACAGGGGGCGAATCAGCTAATGAAAAACTGTTTTTT. The variable domain in full, completed from reference TRBV19 and TRBJ1-4, reads DGGITQSPKYLFRKEGQNVTLSCEQNLNHDAMYWYRQDPGQGLRLIYYSQIVNDFQKGDIAEGYSVSREKKESFPLTVTSAQKNPTAFYLCASSITALTGGESANEKLFFGSGTQLSVL.

The V and J genes are TRBV19 and TRBJ2-2, with D possibly TRBD1 on 6 matching bases. V shed 4 bases and J shed 5 bases, with 8 bases lying between them. Germline CDR1 reads LNHDA; CDR2 reads SQIVND (reference sequence). The CDR3 length is 13 residues. CDR3: CASSTGVTGELFF. DNA of the CDR3: TGTGCCAGTAGTACAGGGGTAACCGGGGAGCTGTTTTTT.

The rearrangement uses TRBV20-1 and TRBJ2-7; TRBD1 matches at 7 bases. With 3 bases clipped from V and 0 bases from J, the junction kept 8 bases outside the gene matches. Germline V gives CDR1 DFQATT, CDR2 SNEGSKA (reference sequence). The CDR3 totals 15 residues. The CDR3 reads CSASPGQVYSYEQYF. DNA of the CDR3: TGCAGTGCTAGTCCCGGACAGGTTTACTCCTACGAGCAGTACTTC.

The chain joins TRBV18 to TRBJ1-1; D is possibly TRBD1 (5 bases). The V end was cut by 0 bases, the J end by 3 bases, with 14 bases between. CDR3 length equals 16 residues. In germline, CDR1 is KGHSH, CDR2 LQKENI. DNA of the CDR3: TGTGCCAGCTCACCACCCAGCGGGACGGTACACACTGAAGCTTTCTTT. It translates to CASSPPSGTVHTEAFF. Variable domain in full (rest from reference TRBV18 and TRBJ1-1): NAGVMQNPRHLVRRRGQEARLRCSPMKGHSHVYWYRQLPEEGLKFMVYLQKENIIDESGMPKERFSAEFPKEGPSILRIQQVVRGDSAAYFCASSPPSGTVHTEAFFGQGTRLTVV.

This chain uses TRBV5-4 with TRBJ2-2; 15 positions match TRBD2. Unmatched junction bases numbered 6, after V lost 3 bases and J lost 6 bases. This CDR3 is 17 amino acids long. Germline values: CDR1 SGHNT, CDR2 YYREEE (reference sequence). CDR3 residues: CASSSGTSGGRSGELFF. The CDR3 DNA reads TGTGCCAGCAGCTCAGGGACTAGCGGGGGGAGATCCGGGGAGCTGTTTTTT.

The chain combines TRBV10-3 with TRBJ1-6, with no clear D. V was clipped by 4 bases and J by 5 bases, with 6 bases between them. CDR1 and CDR2 from the germline V gene are ENHRY and SYGVKD. The CDR3 is 13 amino acids. This CDR3 reads CAISVQDNSPLHF. CDR3 coding DNA: TGTGCCATCAGTGTTCAGGATAATTCACCCCTCCACTTT.

V usage is TRBV10-2 and J usage is TRBJ2-1, with TRBD2 matching over 13 bases. The CDR3 runs to 14 residues. CDR1 is WSHSY and CDR2 is SAAADI in the germline V gene. With V trimmed by 6 bases and J by 10 bases, 6 bases remained unmatched. CDR3 protein: CASSQGLAGQEQFF. In DNA, the CDR3 is TGCGCCAGCAGCCAGGGACTAGCGGGGCAAGAGCAGTTCTTC.

This clone has just one count. The V gene is TRBV28, the J gene TRBJ1-5; D possibly corresponds to TRBD1 (5 bases). The V gene lost 7 bases and the J gene lost 4 bases, with 23 bases spanning the gap. Germline values: CDR1 MDHEN, CDR2 SYDVKM. This CDR3 has 17 amino acids. CDR3 amino acids: CASTPPLPGQGNQPQHF. The CDR3 DNA is TGTGCCAGCACCCCCCCTCTGCCTGGGCAGGGAAATCAGCCCCAGCATTTT.

The V call is TRBV6-5, the J call TRBJ2-2; perhaps TRBD1 as D (7 bases). The CDR3 totals 16 residues. V was shortened by 4 bases and J by 6 bases, with 18 bases between the two germline ends. CDR1 is MNHEY, CDR2 SVGAGI, per germline. CDR3 nucleotides: TGTGCCAGCAGTTCCACCTCGGCAGGGGGGCCCGGGGAGCTGTTTTTT. Translating it yields CASSSTSAGGPGELFF.

This clone appeared many times. The V call is TRBV4-1, the J call TRBJ1-2; tentatively, D is TRBD1 (6 bases). V was pared by 3 bases and J by 7 bases, with 21 bases between. The CDR3 totals 16 residues. CDR1 is MGHRA, CDR2 YSYEKL, per germline. The DNA of the CDR3 is TGCGCCAGCAGCCATATAGGGAGAGGCAGGGGCGGTGGCTACACCTTC. Translating it yields CASSHIGRGRGGGYTF.

The genes are TRBV24-1 and TRBJ2-3, with a tentative D call TRBD2 (7 bases). The V end lost 4 bases, the J end lost 3 bases, and 13 bases lay between the germline ends. The CDR3 is 15 residues long. Germline V gene data show CDR1 as KGHDR and CDR2 as SFDVKD. The chain's CDR3 is CATSEWGRGTDTQYF. The CDR3 region has the DNA TGTGCCACCAGTGAATGGGGGCGGGGGACAGATACGCAGTATTTT.

The count of this clone is one. The J gene is TRBJ2-1, the V gene TRBV5-8; TRBD2 aligns across 8 bases. The germline gives CDR1 SGHTS, CDR2 YDEGEE. Germline trimming cut 6 bases from V and 12 bases from J; bases unmatched to any gene: 17. This CDR3 spans 15 amino acids. The CDR3 loop is CASTPPGTLAGRQFF. The CDR3 coding sequence is TGTGCCAGCACCCCACCCGGGACTCTAGCGGGTCGGCAGTTCTTC.

The chain employs TRBV6-5 and TRBJ1-5; D remains unclear. CDR1 and CDR2 from the germline V gene are MNHEY and SVGAGI. Trimming took 5 bases from V and 10 from J, leaving 15 bases between them. The CDR3 spans 13 residues. The CDR3 sequence: CASSPSGNLPQHF. Here the CDR3 DNA reads TGTGCCAGCAGTCCGTCCGGGAATCTACCCCAGCATTTT.

With respect to this clone: Within the sample, other DNA sequences also encode this same CDR3. The chain links TRBV6-6 to TRBJ1-5; tentatively, D is TRBD1 (5 bases). The CDR3 loop spans 13 amino acids. CDR1 and CDR2 (germline): MNHNY, SVGAGI (reference sequence). Trimming left V 5 bases short and J 5 bases short, with 10 bases between. CDR3 in DNA: TGTGCCAGCAGTCGCACGGGGGATCAGCCCCAGCATTTT. Its translation: CASSRTGDQPQHF.

The chain has TRBV7-8 and TRBJ2-7; D unresolved. CDR3 size: 15 residues. The germline gives CDR1 SGHVS, CDR2 FQNEAQ. V dropped 1 base and J dropped 0 bases, with 10 bases sitting between them. This chain's CDR3 is CASSLGISSSYEQYV. In DNA, the CDR3 is TGTGCCAGCAGCTTAGGTATCTCCAGCTCCTACGAGCAGTACGTC.

The table lists this clone with a few counts. This sequence joins TRBV9 and TRBJ2-7; TRBD1 might be the D (6 bases). CDR1 and CDR2 (germline): SGDLS, YYNGEE. Deletions cut 3 bases from V and 6 bases from J, with 22 bases between. This CDR3 contains 16 residues. CDR3 region: CASSDMTQGRLTEQYV. CDR3 DNA sequence: TGTGCCAGCAGCGATATGACCCAGGGGCGACTTACCGAGCAGTACGTC.

The chain joins TRBV5-1 to TRBJ2-7; 8 nucleotides align to TRBD1. V was pared by 4 bases and J by 0 bases, with 6 bases of the junction left unmatched. Germline-derived CDR1 and CDR2 are SGHRS and YFSETQ. This CDR3 has 15 residues. In nucleotides, the CDR3 is TGCGCCAGCAGCCTGACAGGGGAAAGCTCCTACGAGCAGTACTTC. Translated: CASSLTGESSYEQYF. Supplemented by reference TRBV5-1 and TRBJ2-7, the full variable domain reads KAGVTQTPRYLIKTRGQQVTLSCSPISGHRSVSWYQQTPGQGLQFLFEYFSETQRNKGNFPGRFSGRQFSNSRSEMNVSTLELGDSALYLCASSLTGESSYEQYFGPGTRLTVT.

V is TRBV7-9 and J is TRBJ1-5; D is unresolved. Germline-derived CDR1 and CDR2 are SEHNR and FQNEAQ (reference sequence). This CDR3 region has 15 residues. The V end was cut by 0 bases, the J end by 3 bases, with 9 bases between. The CDR3 protein is CASSLALADNQPQHF. The CDR3 DNA reads as TGTGCCAGCAGCTTAGCGCTGGCAGACAATCAGCCCCAGCATTTT.

As for this clone: Other nucleotide sequences in the sample specify the same CDR3. The rearrangement uses TRBV6-5 and TRBJ1-1; no clear D gene. The CDR3 covers 13 residues. Germline values: CDR1 MNHEY, CDR2 SVGAGI. V lost 6 bases and J lost 1, with 9 bases in between. The CDR3, as DNA: TGTGCCAGCAGCCTGACGGGGAACACTGAAGCTTTCTTT. Its translation is CASSLTGNTEAFF.

The chain uses TRBV4-2 and TRBJ2-3; 8 bases align to TRBD1. This CDR3 contains 15 residues. V was pared by 0 bases and J by 6 bases, with 5 bases of the junction left unmatched. Germline CDR1 is LGHNA and CDR2 is YNFKEQ. CDR3 sequence: CASSQEAGGEDTQYF. The CDR3 bases are TGTGCCAGCAGCCAAGAGGCAGGGGGCGAGGATACGCAGTATTTT.

In this sample, this clone turned up once. V gene TRBV6-6 combines with J gene TRBJ2-5; 7 nucleotides match TRBD2. This CDR3 contains 14 residues. Germline V CDR1 and CDR2: MNHNY, SVGAGI (reference sequence). V lost 5 bases, J lost 5 bases, and 8 bases stayed unmatched. The CDR3 sequence is CASSLTTGGETQYF. As DNA, the CDR3 is TGTGCCAGCAGTCTGACTACCGGGGGGGAGACCCAGTACTTC.

This clone was counted a single time. The J gene is TRBJ1-2, the V gene TRBV19; 7 positions agree with TRBD1. J was trimmed by 2 bases and V by 4 bases; bases with no gene match: 7. Germline assignment: CDR1 LNHDA and CDR2 SQIVND (reference sequence). The CDR3 totals 15 residues. The CDR3 loop is CASSKGGAGNYGYTF. CDR3 sequence (DNA): TGTGCCAGTAGTAAAGGGGGCGCGGGGAACTATGGCTACACCTTC.

The chain couples TRBV7-2 to TRBJ2-1, with TRBD2 matching over 8 bases. Germline V lookup: CDR1 SGHTA, CDR2 FQGNSA. This CDR3 contains 17 residues. Unmatched junction bases numbered 14, after V lost 5 bases and J lost 5 bases. The CDR3 DNA sequence: TGTGCCAGCAGCCAGAATACGGCGGGACTAGGGAACAATGAGCAGTTCTTC. Amino acid sequence: CASSQNTAGLGNNEQFF.

This clone was detected only a few times. The chain is built from TRBV18 and TRBJ2-1, with a tentative D call TRBD2 (6 bases). Trimming shortened V by 1 base and J by 5 bases, and 12 bases separated the two germline ends. Germline-derived CDR1 and CDR2 are KGHSH and LQKENI. CDR3 length: 15 residues. In DNA, the CDR3 is TGTGCCAGCTCACCACGAAGTAGCGGAGACAATGAGCAGTTCTTC. Amino acid sequence: CASSPRSSGDNEQFF.

This sequence joins TRBV19 and TRBJ2-5; tentative D call: TRBD1 (6 bases). This CDR3 is built from 14 residues. Per germline, CDR1 LNHDA and CDR2 SQIVND (reference sequence). The ends were cut back, 4 bases at V and 6 bases at J, with 15 bases in the middle. CDR3 nucleotides: TGTGCCAGTAGTACGACAGGAGCGCGAAAGACCCAGTACTTC. Protein sequence: CASSTTGARKTQYF.

CDR3: CASSLGVRGDTEAFF. In DNA form, the CDR3 reads TGTGCCAGCAGCTTGGGGGTCAGGGGGGACACTGAAGCTTTCTTT. The rearrangement joins TRBV5-4 to TRBJ1-1, with TRBD1 identical over 7 bases. J was trimmed by 3 bases and V by 0 bases; bases with no gene match: 5. CDR1 is SGHNT and CDR2 is YYREEE in the germline V gene (reference sequence). This CDR3 has 15 residues.

Concerning this clone: This sample includes further DNA sequences coding for the same CDR3. The chain couples TRBV12-3 or TRBV12-4 to TRBJ2-3; possible D gene TRBD1, 5 bases. The CDR3 is 13 residues long. V lost 6 bases and J 2 bases, leaving 9 bases between the germline ends. This CDR3 reads CASSQGFTDTQYF. The DNA of the CDR3 is TGTGCCAGCAGCCAGGGATTCACAGATACGCAGTATTTT.

The chain joins TRBV15 to TRBJ2-5, with TRBD2 identical over 8 bases. Trimming took 3 bases from V and 5 from J; bases not matched to a gene: 11. From germline, CDR1 is LNHNV and CDR2 YYDKDF (reference sequence). This CDR3 spans 16 amino acids. Here the CDR3 reads CATSRNPSGGGETQYF. Here the CDR3 DNA reads TGTGCCACCAGCAGGAACCCGAGCGGGGGAGGGGAGACCCAGTACTTC.

This clone has just one count. The gene calls are TRBV5-5 and TRBJ1-3; 7 positions match TRBD1. V lost 5 bases and J lost 7; bases outside the gene matches: 21. The CDR3 is 18 residues long. CDR1 and CDR2 (germline): SGHKS, YYEKEE (reference sequence). The CDR3: CASSSGQLGHGIGNTIYF. The CDR3 DNA reads TGTGCCAGCAGTTCGGGACAGTTAGGCCATGGGATCGGGAACACCATATATTTT.